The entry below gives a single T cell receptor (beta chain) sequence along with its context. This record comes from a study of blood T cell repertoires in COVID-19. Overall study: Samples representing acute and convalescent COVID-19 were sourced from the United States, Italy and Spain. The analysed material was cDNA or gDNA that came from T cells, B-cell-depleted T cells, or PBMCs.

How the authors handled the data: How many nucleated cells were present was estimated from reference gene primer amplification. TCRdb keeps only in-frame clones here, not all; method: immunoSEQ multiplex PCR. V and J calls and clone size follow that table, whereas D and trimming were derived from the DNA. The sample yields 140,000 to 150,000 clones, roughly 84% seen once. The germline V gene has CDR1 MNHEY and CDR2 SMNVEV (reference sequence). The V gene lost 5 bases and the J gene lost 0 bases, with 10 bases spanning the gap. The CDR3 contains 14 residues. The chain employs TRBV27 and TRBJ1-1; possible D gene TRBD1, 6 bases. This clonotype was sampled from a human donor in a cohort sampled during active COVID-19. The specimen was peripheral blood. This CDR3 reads CASSADSMNTEAFF. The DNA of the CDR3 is TGTGCCAGCAGTGCGGACAGCATGAACACTGAAGCTTTCTTT.